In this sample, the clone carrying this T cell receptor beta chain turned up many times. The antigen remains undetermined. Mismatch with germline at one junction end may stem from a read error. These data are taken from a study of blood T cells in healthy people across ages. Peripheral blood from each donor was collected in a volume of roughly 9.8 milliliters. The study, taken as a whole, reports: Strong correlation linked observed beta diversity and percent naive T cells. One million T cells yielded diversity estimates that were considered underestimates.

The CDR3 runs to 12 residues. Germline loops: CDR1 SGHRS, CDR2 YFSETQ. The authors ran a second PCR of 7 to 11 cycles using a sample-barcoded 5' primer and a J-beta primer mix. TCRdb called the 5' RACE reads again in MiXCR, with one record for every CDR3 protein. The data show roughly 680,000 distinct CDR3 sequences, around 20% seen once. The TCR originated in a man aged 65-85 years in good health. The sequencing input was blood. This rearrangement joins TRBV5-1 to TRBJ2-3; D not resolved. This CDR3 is CASSLVGDTQYF. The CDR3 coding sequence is TGTGCCAGCAGCTTAGTTGGAGATACGCAGTATTTT.